These 11 T cell receptor beta chains were all obtained from the same sample, sequenced in a study of blood T cell repertoires in COVID-19. Assay used: immunoSEQ multiplex PCR; TCRdb lists only in-frame clones, some missing. The table shows around 94,000 clones, with around four fifths occurring only once. The sample consisted of peripheral blood. These receptors were collected from a man in his forties or fifties with acute or convalescent COVID-19.

Points on this clone: One end of the junction fails to match germline, which may point to a read error. V gene TRBV3-1 (or the pseudogene TRBV3-2) combines with J gene TRBJ2-3; the D gene is possibly TRBD1 (6 bases). Germline V gene lookup returns CDR1 LGHDT and CDR2 YNNKEL (reference sequence). The length of the CDR3 is 11 residues. Written as DNA, the CDR3 is TGTGCCAGCAGCCATCGGGACAACCAACGTTTT. It specifies CASSHRDNQRF.

The chain uses TRBV6-5 and TRBJ1-6; D remains ambiguous. Germline V CDR1 and CDR2: MNHEY, SVGAGI. The CDR3 length is 13 residues. V lost 0 bases to trimming and J lost 9 bases, with 6 bases between them. CDR3 in amino acids: CASSYSAVSPLHF. CDR3 nucleotides: TGTGCCAGCAGTTACTCGGCGGTTTCACCCCTCCACTTT.

The V and J genes are TRBV6-2 or TRBV6-3 and TRBJ1-5; 7 positions agree with TRBD1. This CDR3 is built from 15 residues. Trimming took 6 bases from V and 2 from J; bases not matched to a gene: 7. Germline loops: CDR1 MNHEY, CDR2 SVGEGT. CDR3 protein: CASSRRQGGNQPQHF. The CDR3 DNA reads as TGTGCCAGCAGCCGCAGACAGGGTGGCAATCAGCCCCAGCATTTT.

This clone is a singleton in its sample. The V and J genes are TRBV5-1 and TRBJ2-5; 8 positions match TRBD1. V was clipped by 4 bases and J by 5 bases; unmatched bases: 10. The CDR3 contains 15 residues. Germline lookup yields CDR1 SGHRS and CDR2 YFSETQ. This CDR3 is CASSTNRGDQETQYF. The CDR3 DNA sequence: TGCGCCAGCAGCACTAACAGGGGGGATCAGGAGACCCAGTACTTC.

V and J are TRBV4-3 and TRBJ1-6; possibly TRBD1 for D (6 bases). The CDR3 is 15 amino acids. Trimming took off 0 bases at V and 10 bases at J, with 13 bases between the two ends. CDR1 and CDR2 (germline): LGHNA, YSLEER. The CDR3 loop is CASSQDGQLSSPLHF. CDR3 DNA: TGCGCCAGCAGCCAAGATGGACAGTTGTCCTCACCCCTCCACTTT.

The rearrangement joins TRBV14 to TRBJ2-1; 8 nucleotides agree with TRBD1. Trimming cost V 0 bases and J 6 bases; bases outside gene matches: 13. In germline, CDR1 is SGHDN, CDR2 FVKESK. This CDR3 region has 18 residues. As DNA, the CDR3 is TGTGCCAGCAGCCAAGATCAGGGGGCGGTGAGCTACTCCAATGAGCAGTTCTTC. Protein product: CASSQDQGAVSYSNEQFF.

This chain's CDR3 is CASSSPHGGTSTDTQYF. The CDR3 DNA follows: TGTGCCAGCAGCTCACCCCACGGGGGAACCAGCACAGATACGCAGTATTTT. The V call is TRBV2, the J call TRBJ2-3; a weak D match, TRBD2 (6 bases). V lost 6 bases and J 0 bases, leaving 19 bases between the germline ends. This CDR3 region has 17 residues. CDR1 is SNHLY, CDR2 FYNNEI, per germline.

About this clone: This specimen includes other DNA sequences encoding the same CDR3. The CDR3 coding sequence is TGTGCCAGCAGCCCAGGGACAGGGGCCTCCTACGAGCAGTACTTC. Translation: CASSPGTGASYEQYF. This chain joins TRBV3-1 (or the pseudogene TRBV3-2) and TRBJ2-7; 10 positions match TRBD1. Germline V lookup: CDR1 LGHDT, CDR2 YNNKEL (reference sequence). Unmatched junction bases numbered 3, after V lost 4 bases and J lost 0 bases. The CDR3 consists of 15 residues.

The chain is built from TRBV19 and TRBJ2-2; D may be TRBD1 (5 bases). The CDR3 sequence is 13 residues long. V was cut by 9 bases and J by 1 base, with 9 bases left in between. Germline V gives CDR1 LNHDA, CDR2 SQIVND (reference sequence). The CDR3 sequence is CASQDMNTGELFF. Written as DNA, the CDR3 is TGTGCCAGCCAGGACATGAACACCGGGGAGCTGTTTTTT.

The chain has TRBV2 and TRBJ2-7; TRBD1 aligns across 8 bases. This CDR3 has 14 residues. Per the germline V gene, CDR1 is SNHLY and CDR2 is FYNNEI. V lost 7 bases and J lost 5; bases outside the gene matches: 10. CDR3 nucleotides: TGTGCCAGCATCCCGGACAGGGACCTGCACGAGCAGTACTTC. Translation: CASIPDRDLHEQYF. Based on the CDR3 plus reference TRBV2 and TRBJ2-7, the full variable domain is EPEVTQTPSHQVTQMGQEVILRCVPISNHLYFYWYRQILGQKVEFLVSFYNNEISEKSEIFDDQFSVERPDGSNFTLKIRSTKLEDSAMYFCASIPDRDLHEQYFGPGTRLTVT.

The DNA of the CDR3 is TGTGCCAGCAGTGAAGCTTCCAGCAGGGAGACCCAGTACTTC. It yields the protein CASSEASSRETQYF. The chain employs TRBV2 and TRBJ2-5; D gene uncertain. V lost 0 bases and J 5 bases, leaving 10 bases between the germline ends. CDR1 and CDR2 (germline): SNHLY, FYNNEI. The CDR3 runs to 14 residues.